This T cell receptor beta chain appears in the sequencing data of a study of cytomegalovirus exposure and HLA in healthy donors (dated by TCRdb to 2017 to 2019). Turning to the overall study: According to a later analysis, one platform produced both the 100 to 150 validation repertoires and the 666 repertoires of the first cohort. The study aimed to test whether signatures of past pathogen exposure could be identified by cataloging public T cell receptors. Along with the approximately 620-subject first cohort, a separate validation cohort of over 90 different subjects was used. To predict cytomegalovirus infection status, the study combined high-throughput TCR immunosequencing, statistical association of individual TCRs with disease status, and machine learning.

Turning to this clone: Its antigen is currently not known. Within one base of it there is no much larger clone, and no base qualities were kept.

Separate from the approximately 700-subject first cohort, the validation cohort of 95 to 150 subjects was the group to which the donors belonged. The study at large found these results: The study listed 150 to 200 TCR beta chains as associated with cytomegalovirus. It was suggested by the authors that the approach could potentially be generalized to other disease states and immunological phenotypes. The classifier was reported to diagnose cytomegalovirus status with high specificity and sensitivity in both the original cohort and the validation cohort. A few of the identified cytomegalovirus-associated TCR beta chains were confirmed in vitro to be specific for cytomegalovirus antigens. Of the cluster scores, around 95% were above 0 in a later analysis, which found that TCRs clustered in the first cohort also tended to co-occur in the 120 validation repertoires. The validation cohort had no HLA typing available for a later analysis, so co-occurrence within that cohort was assessed over all 120 or so repertoires. Most TCR sequences were seen in very few donors, while some public TCRs were found in many individuals.

Libraries were made using the immunoSEQ multiplex PCR assay. On the authors' methods: A statistical classification framework was developed to diagnose cytomegalovirus status using the catalog of TCR beta chain sequences. TCRdb stores this immuneACCESS table with in-frame sequences only. Part of the clones is absent; in the studies checked, under half of the shortfall reflects unresolved V genes, and no reason is known for the rest. V and J calls and clone size are copied from that table; D and trimming were computed from the DNA. The sample table contains 250,000 to 300,000 clones; only one count was recorded for 85% to 90% of them. The ten most abundant clones make up roughly 0.4% of the sample. Trimming costs V 3 bases and J 7 bases, and their ends lie 15 bases apart. Counted from cysteine to phenylalanine, this CDR3 has 14 amino acids. The CDR3 DNA has 42 bases and is translated from base 1. CDR1 and CDR2 (KGHSH, LQKENI) derive from the germline V gene.

The sequence was collected from a woman aged 18-29 years in good health and CMV-seronegative. Specimen: PBMCs. The chain uses TRBV18 and TRBJ1-2; TRBD1 is possibly the D segment (6 matching bases). The CDR3 protein: CASSPAQGDGGYTF. The DNA sequence follows: TGTGCCAGCTCACCGGCACAGGGAGACGGTGGCTACACCTTC.